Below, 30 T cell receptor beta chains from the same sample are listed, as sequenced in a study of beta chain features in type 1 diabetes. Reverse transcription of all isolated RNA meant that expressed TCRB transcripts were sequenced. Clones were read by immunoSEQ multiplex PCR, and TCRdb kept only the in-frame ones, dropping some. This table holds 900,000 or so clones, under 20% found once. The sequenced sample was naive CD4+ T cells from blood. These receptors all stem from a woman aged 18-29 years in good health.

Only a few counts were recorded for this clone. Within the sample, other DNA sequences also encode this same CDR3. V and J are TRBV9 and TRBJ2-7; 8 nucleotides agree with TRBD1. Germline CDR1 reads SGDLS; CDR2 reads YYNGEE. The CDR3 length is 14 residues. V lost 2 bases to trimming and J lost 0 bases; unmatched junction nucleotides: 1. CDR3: CASSVDRDSYEQYF. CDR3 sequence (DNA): TGTGCCAGCAGCGTGGACAGGGACTCCTACGAGCAGTACTTC.

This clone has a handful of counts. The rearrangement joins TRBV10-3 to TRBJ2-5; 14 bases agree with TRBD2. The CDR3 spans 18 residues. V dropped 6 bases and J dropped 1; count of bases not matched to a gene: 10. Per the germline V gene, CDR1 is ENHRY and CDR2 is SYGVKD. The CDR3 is CAISQPEGLAGAQETQYF. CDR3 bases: TGTGCCATCAGCCAACCAGAGGGACTAGCGGGAGCCCAAGAGACCCAGTACTTC.

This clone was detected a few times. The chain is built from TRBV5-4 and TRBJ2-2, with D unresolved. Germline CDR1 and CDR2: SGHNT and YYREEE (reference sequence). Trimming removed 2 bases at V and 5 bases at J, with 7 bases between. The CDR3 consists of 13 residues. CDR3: CASSFSRTGELFF. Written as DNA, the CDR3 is TGTGCCAGCAGCTTCTCCCGGACCGGGGAGCTGTTTTTT. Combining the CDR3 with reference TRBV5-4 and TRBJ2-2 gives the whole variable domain ETGVTQSPTHLIKTRGQQVTLRCSSQSGHNTVSWYQQALGQGPQFIFQYYREEENGRGNFPPRFSGLQFPNYSSELNVNALELDDSALYLCASSFSRTGELFFGEGSRLTVL.

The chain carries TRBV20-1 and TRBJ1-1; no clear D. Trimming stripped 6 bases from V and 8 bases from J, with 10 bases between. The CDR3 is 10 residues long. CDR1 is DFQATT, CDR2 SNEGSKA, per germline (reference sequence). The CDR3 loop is CSARRQEAFF. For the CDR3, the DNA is TGCAGTGCCCGCCGCCAGGAAGCTTTCTTT.

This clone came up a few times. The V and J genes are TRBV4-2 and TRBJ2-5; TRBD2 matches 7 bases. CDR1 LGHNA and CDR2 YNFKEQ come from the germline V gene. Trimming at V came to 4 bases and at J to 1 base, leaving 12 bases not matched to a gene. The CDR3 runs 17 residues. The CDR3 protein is CASSPFGLADPQETQYF. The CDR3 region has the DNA TGTGCCAGCAGCCCCTTTGGGCTAGCGGACCCCCAAGAGACCCAGTACTTC.

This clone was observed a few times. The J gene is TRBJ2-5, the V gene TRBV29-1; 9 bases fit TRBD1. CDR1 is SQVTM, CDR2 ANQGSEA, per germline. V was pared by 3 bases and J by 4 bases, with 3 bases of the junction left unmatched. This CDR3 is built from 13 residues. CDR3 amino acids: CSVEGQGIETQYF. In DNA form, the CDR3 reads TGCAGCGTTGAGGGACAGGGCATAGAGACCCAGTACTTC.

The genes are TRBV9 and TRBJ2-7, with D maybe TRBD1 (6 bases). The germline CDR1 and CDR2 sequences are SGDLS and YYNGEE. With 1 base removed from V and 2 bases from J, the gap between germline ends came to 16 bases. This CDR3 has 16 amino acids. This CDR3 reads CASSVTSGGPPYEQYF. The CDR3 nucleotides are TGTGCCAGCAGCGTAACCAGTGGGGGCCCCCCCTACGAGCAGTACTTC. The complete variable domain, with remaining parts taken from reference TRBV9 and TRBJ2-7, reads DSGVTQTPKHLITATGQRVTLRCSPRSGDLSVYWYQQSLDQGLQFLIQYYNGEERAKGNILERFSAQQFPDLHSELNLSSLELGDSALYFCASSVTSGGPPYEQYFGPGTRLTVT.

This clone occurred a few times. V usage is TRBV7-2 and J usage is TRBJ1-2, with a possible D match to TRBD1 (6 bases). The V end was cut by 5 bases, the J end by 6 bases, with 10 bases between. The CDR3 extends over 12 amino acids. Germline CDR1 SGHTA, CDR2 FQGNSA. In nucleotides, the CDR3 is TGTGCCAGCAGCCGCTACAGGGATGGCTACACCTTC. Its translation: CASSRYRDGYTF. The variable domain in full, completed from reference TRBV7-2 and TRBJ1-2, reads GAGVSQSPSNKVTEKGKDVELRCDPISGHTALYWYRQSLGQGLEFLIYFQGNSAPDKSGLPSDRFSAERTGGSVSTLTIQRTQQEDSAVYLCASSRYRDGYTFGSGTRLTVV.

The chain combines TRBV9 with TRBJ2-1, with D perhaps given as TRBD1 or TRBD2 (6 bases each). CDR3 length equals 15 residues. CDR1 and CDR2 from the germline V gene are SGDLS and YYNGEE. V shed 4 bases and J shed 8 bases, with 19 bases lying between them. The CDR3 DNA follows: TGTGCCAGCAGCACCCCGGGGGCCCCCCCGGATGAGCAGTTCTTC. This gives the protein CASSTPGAPPDEQFF.

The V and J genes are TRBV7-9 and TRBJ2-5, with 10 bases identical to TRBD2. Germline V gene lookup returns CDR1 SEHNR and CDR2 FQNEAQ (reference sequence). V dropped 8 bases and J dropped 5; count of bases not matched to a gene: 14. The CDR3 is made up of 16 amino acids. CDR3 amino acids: CASGRGASGRSETQYF. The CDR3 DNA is TGTGCCAGCGGCCGGGGGGCTAGCGGGAGATCGGAGACCCAGTACTTC.

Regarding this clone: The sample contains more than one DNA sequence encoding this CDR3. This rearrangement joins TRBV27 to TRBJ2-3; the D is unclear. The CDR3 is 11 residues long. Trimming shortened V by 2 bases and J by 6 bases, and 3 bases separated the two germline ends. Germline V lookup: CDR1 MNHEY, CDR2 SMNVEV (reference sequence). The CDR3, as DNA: TGTGCCAGCAGTTTACGGGATACGCAGTATTTT. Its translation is CASSLRDTQYF.

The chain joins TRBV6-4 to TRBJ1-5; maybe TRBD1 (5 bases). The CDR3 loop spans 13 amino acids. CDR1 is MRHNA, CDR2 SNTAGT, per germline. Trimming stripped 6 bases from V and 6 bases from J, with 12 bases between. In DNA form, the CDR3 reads TGTGCCAGCAGCCCCCACGGGGGTCAGCCCCAGCATTTT. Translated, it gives CASSPHGGQPQHF.

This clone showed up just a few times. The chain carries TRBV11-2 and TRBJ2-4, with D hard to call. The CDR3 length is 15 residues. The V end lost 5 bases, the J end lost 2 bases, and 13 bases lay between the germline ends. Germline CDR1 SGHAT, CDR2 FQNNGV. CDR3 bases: TGTGCCAGCAGCGAACTGTCCCGGACCAAAAACATTCAGTACTTC. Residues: CASSELSRTKNIQYF.

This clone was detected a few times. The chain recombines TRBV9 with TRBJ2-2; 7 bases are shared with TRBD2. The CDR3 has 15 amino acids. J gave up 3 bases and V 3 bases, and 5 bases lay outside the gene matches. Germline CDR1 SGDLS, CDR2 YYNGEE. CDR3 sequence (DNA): TGTGCCAGCAGCGGAGCTAGCGGCGACACCGGGGAGCTGTTTTTT. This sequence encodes CASSGASGDTGELFF.

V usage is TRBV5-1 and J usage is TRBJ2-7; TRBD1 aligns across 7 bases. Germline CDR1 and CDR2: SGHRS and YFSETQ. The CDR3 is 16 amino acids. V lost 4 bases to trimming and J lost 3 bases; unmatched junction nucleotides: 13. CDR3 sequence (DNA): TGCGCCAGCAGCCCGAGGACAGGAACTATCCACTACGAGCAGTACTTC. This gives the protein CASSPRTGTIHYEQYF. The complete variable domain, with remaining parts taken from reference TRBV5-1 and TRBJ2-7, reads KAGVTQTPRYLIKTRGQQVTLSCSPISGHRSVSWYQQTPGQGLQFLFEYFSETQRNKGNFPGRFSGRQFSNSRSEMNVSTLELGDSALYLCASSPRTGTIHYEQYFGPGTRLTVT.

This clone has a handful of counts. The CDR3 sequence: CASSPRVNSGNTIYF. Written as DNA, the CDR3 is TGTGCCAGCAGCCCTCGAGTGAACTCTGGAAACACCATATATTTT. The chain links TRBV7-2 to TRBJ1-3, with unresolved D. The CDR3 length is 15 residues. The germline CDR1 and CDR2 sequences are SGHTA and FQGNSA. V was clipped by 5 bases and J by 0 bases, with 11 bases between them.

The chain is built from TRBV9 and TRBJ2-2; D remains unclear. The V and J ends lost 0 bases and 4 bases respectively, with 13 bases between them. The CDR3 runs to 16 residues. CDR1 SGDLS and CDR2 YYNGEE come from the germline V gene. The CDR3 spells CASSVGAHPSTGELFF. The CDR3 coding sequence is TGTGCCAGCAGCGTAGGGGCCCATCCGAGCACCGGGGAGCTGTTTTTT.

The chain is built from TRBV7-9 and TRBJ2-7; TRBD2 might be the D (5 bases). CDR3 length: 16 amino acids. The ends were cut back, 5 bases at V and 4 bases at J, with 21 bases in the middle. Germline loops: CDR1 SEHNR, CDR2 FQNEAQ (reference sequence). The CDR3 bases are TGTGCCAGCAGCCCGCGGGTCGGTGAGGGAAAGTACGAGCAGTACTTC. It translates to CASSPRVGEGKYEQYF.

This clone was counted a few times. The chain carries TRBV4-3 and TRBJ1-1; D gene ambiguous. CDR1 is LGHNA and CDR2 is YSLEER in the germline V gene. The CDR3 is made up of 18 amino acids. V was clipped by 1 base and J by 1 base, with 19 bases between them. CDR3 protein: CASSQVAGFAGRNTEAFF. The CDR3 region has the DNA TGCGCCAGCAGCCAAGTAGCTGGTTTTGCCGGGCGGAACACTGAAGCTTTCTTT.

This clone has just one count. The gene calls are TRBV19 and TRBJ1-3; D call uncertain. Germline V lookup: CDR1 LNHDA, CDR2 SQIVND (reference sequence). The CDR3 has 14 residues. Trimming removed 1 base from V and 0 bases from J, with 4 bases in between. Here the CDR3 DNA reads TGTGCCAGTAGTATAGGATCCTCTGGAAACACCATATATTTT. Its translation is CASSIGSSGNTIYF.

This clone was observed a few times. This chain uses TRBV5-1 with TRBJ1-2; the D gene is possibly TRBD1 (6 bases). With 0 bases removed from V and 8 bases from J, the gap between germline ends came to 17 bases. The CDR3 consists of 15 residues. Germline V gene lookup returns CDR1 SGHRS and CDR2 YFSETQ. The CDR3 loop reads CASSLVWSGESGYTF. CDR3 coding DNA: TGCGCCAGCAGCTTGGTTTGGTCAGGGGAGTCGGGCTACACCTTC.

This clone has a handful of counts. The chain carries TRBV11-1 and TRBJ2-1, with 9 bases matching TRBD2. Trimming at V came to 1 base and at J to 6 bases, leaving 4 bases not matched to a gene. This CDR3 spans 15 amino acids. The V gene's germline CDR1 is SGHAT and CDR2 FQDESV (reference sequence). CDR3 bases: TGTGCCAGCAGCTTAGGCTCTAGCGGGACCAATGAGCAGTTCTTC. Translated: CASSLGSSGTNEQFF.

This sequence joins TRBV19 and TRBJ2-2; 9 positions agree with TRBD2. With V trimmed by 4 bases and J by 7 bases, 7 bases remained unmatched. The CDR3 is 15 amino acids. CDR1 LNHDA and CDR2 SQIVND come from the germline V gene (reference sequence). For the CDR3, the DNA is TGTGCCAGTAGTAAAGTAGCGGGAGTGAACGGGGAGCTGTTTTTT. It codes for CASSKVAGVNGELFF.

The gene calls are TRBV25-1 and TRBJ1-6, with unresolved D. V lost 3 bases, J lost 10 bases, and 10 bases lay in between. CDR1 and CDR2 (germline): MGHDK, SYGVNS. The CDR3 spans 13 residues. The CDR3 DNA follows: TGTGCCAGCAGTGACAGGATAGAATCACCCCTCCACTTT. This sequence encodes CASSDRIESPLHF.

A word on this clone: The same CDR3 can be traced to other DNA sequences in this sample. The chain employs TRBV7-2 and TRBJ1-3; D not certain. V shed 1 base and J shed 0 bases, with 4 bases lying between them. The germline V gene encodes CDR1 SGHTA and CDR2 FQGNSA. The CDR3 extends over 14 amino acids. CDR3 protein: CASSLGSSGNTIYF. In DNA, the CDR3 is TGTGCCAGCAGCTTAGGGAGCTCTGGAAACACCATATATTTT.

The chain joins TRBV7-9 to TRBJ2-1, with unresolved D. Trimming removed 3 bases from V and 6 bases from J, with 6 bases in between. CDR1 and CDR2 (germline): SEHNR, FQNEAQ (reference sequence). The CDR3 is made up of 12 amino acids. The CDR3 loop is CASSLKPNEQFF. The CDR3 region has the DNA TGTGCCAGCAGCTTGAAACCCAATGAGCAGTTCTTC.

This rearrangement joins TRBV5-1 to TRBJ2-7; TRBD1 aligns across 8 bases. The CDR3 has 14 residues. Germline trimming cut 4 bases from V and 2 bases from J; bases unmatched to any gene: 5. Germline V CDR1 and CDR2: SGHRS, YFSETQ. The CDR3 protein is CASSAGTGPYEQYF. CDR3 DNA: TGCGCCAGCAGCGCCGGGACAGGTCCCTACGAGCAGTACTTC.

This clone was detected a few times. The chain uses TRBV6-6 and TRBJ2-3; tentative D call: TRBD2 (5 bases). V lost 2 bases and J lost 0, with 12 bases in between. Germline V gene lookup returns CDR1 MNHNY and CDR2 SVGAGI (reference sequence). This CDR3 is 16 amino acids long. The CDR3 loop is CASSYGGGSSTDTQYF. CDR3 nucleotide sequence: TGTGCCAGCAGTTACGGAGGCGGGTCTAGCACAGATACGCAGTATTTT.

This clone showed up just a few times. CDR3 residues: CASSFAWKSSTDTQYF. The CDR3 nucleotides are TGTGCCAGCAGTTTTGCGTGGAAGTCTAGCACAGATACGCAGTATTTT. The V and J genes are TRBV28 and TRBJ2-3; D ambiguous. The CDR3 totals 16 residues. Germline loops: CDR1 MDHEN, CDR2 SYDVKM. Trimming took 3 bases from V and 0 from J, leaving 13 bases between them.

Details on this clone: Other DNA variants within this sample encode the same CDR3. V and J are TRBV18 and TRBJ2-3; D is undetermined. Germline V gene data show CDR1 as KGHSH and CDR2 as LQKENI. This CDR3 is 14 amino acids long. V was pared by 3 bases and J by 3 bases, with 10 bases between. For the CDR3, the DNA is TGTGCCAGCTCACCCCCCGGGCGGACAGATACGCAGTATTTT. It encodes CASSPPGRTDTQYF. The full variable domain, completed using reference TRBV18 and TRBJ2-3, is NAGVMQNPRHLVRRRGQEARLRCSPMKGHSHVYWYRQLPEEGLKFMVYLQKENIIDESGMPKERFSAEFPKEGPSILRIQQVVRGDSAAYFCASSPPGRTDTQYFGPGTRLTVL.